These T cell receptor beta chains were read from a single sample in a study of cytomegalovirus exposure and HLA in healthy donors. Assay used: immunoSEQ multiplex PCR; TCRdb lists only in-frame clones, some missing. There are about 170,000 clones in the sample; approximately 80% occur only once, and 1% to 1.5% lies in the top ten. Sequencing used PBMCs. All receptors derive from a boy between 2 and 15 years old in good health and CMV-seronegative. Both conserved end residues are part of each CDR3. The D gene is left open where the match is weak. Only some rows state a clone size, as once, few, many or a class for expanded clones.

cdr3_aa: CASRRDRGSETQYF
cdr3_nt: TGTGCCAGCAGGCGGGACAGGGGGTCAGAGACCCAGTACTTC
v_call: TRBV6-1
j_call: TRBJ2-5
d_call: TRBD1
clone_size: .

cdr3_aa: CATSRDGETYEQYF
cdr3_nt: TGTGCCACCAGCAGAGATGGGGAGACCTACGAGCAGTACTTC
v_call: TRBV15
j_call: TRBJ2-7
d_call: .
clone_size: .

cdr3_aa: CASSFVTGGPDTQYF
cdr3_nt: TGTGCCAGCAGCTTCGTTACGGGGGGGCCAGATACGCAGTATTTT
v_call: TRBV7-9
j_call: TRBJ2-3
d_call: TRBD2
clone_size: .

cdr3_aa: CASSYSRTGNYGYTF
cdr3_nt: TGTGCCAGCAGTTACTCTAGGACAGGGAACTATGGCTACACCTTC
v_call: TRBV6-5
j_call: TRBJ1-2
d_call: TRBD1
clone_size: .

cdr3_aa: CASSFRVGAHYEQYF
cdr3_nt: TGTGCCAGCAGTTTCCGAGTTGGGGCTCACTACGAGCAGTACTTC
v_call: TRBV27
j_call: TRBJ2-7
d_call: .
clone_size: .

cdr3_aa: CATSRDGDRDNEQFF
cdr3_nt: TGTGCCACCAGCAGAGATGGGGACAGGGACAATGAGCAGTTCTTC
v_call: TRBV15
j_call: TRBJ2-1
d_call: TRBD1
clone_size: few

cdr3_aa: CASSHRDFDTEAFF
cdr3_nt: TGTGCCAGCAGCCATCGGGATTTCGACACTGAAGCTTTCTTT
v_call: TRBV5-8
j_call: TRBJ1-1
d_call: .
clone_size: .

cdr3_aa: CATQWAAGSTDTQYF
cdr3_nt: TGTGCCACGCAATGGGCAGCCGGCAGCACAGATACGCAGTATTTT
v_call: TRBV6-6
j_call: TRBJ2-3
d_call: .
clone_size: .

cdr3_aa: CASSRRQGGDQPQHF
cdr3_nt: TGTGCCAGTAGTAGGCGACAGGGCGGGGATCAGCCCCAGCATTTT
v_call: TRBV19
j_call: TRBJ1-5
d_call: TRBD1
clone_size: once

cdr3_aa: CASFLPLPSGLTYEQYF
cdr3_nt: TGCGCCAGCTTTCTTCCACTTCCTAGCGGGTTAACCTACGAGCAGTACTTC
v_call: TRBV5-1
j_call: TRBJ2-7
d_call: TRBD2
clone_size: few

cdr3_aa: CASSATTGGYGYTF
cdr3_nt: TGTGCCAGCAGTGCTACGACAGGGGGCTATGGCTACACCTTC
v_call: TRBV25-1
j_call: TRBJ1-2
d_call: TRBD1
clone_size: .

cdr3_aa: CASSLGEQGSGNTIYF
cdr3_nt: TGCGCCAGCAGCTTGGGGGAACAGGGCTCTGGAAACACCATATATTTT
v_call: TRBV5-1
j_call: TRBJ1-3
d_call: .
clone_size: .

cdr3_aa: CASSLRVAGVKTDTQYF
cdr3_nt: TGTGCCAGCAGTTTGAGGGTAGCGGGAGTGAAAACAGATACGCAGTATTTT
v_call: TRBV28
j_call: TRBJ2-3
d_call: TRBD2
clone_size: .

cdr3_aa: CASSHRGTGETQYF
cdr3_nt: TGTGCCAGCAGCCACAGAGGGACAGGGGAGACCCAGTACTTC
v_call: TRBV13
j_call: TRBJ2-5
d_call: TRBD1
clone_size: .

cdr3_aa: CASSSYSGGELFF
cdr3_nt: TGTGCCAGCAGCTCTTACTCGGGAGGGGAGCTGTTTTTT
v_call: TRBV7-3
j_call: TRBJ2-2
d_call: .
clone_size: .

cdr3_aa: CASSPRQGDTEAFF
cdr3_nt: TGTGCCAGCAGCCCTCGACAGGGGGACACTGAAGCTTTCTTT
v_call: TRBV11-2
j_call: TRBJ1-1
d_call: TRBD1
clone_size: .

cdr3_aa: CASSIGGGSGANVLTF
cdr3_nt: TGTGCCAGTAGTATAGGGGGAGGCTCTGGGGCCAACGTCCTGACTTTC
v_call: TRBV19
j_call: TRBJ2-6
d_call: .
clone_size: .

cdr3_aa: CASSLPGFEAFF
cdr3_nt: TGTGCCAGCTCACTGCCGGGGTTTGAAGCTTTCTTT
v_call: TRBV18
j_call: TRBJ1-1
d_call: .
clone_size: .

cdr3_aa: CASSPLGANVLTF
cdr3_nt: TGTGCCAGTAGTCCCCTTGGGGCCAACGTCCTGACTTTC
v_call: TRBV19
j_call: TRBJ2-6
d_call: .
clone_size: once

cdr3_aa: CASGRGSNQPQHF
cdr3_nt: TGTGCCAGCGGCAGGGGAAGCAATCAGCCCCAGCATTTT
v_call: TRBV6-5
j_call: TRBJ1-5
d_call: .
clone_size: .

cdr3_aa: CSALSGRAEWEQFF
cdr3_nt: TGCAGCGCACTCAGCGGGAGGGCCGAATGGGAGCAGTTCTTC
v_call: TRBV29-1
j_call: TRBJ2-1
d_call: TRBD2
clone_size: .

cdr3_aa: CASSRRKEGWSTEAFF
cdr3_nt: TGTGCCAGCAGCCGTCGGAAAGAAGGATGGAGCACTGAAGCTTTCTTT
v_call: TRBV11-2
j_call: TRBJ1-1
d_call: .
clone_size: .

cdr3_aa: CASSLGFSDSPPNTEAFF
cdr3_nt: TGTGCCAGCAGCTTGGGCTTCTCAGACAGTCCGCCGAACACTGAAGCTTTCTTT
v_call: TRBV5-6
j_call: TRBJ1-1
d_call: .
clone_size: .

cdr3_aa: CASSLRGNTEAFF
cdr3_nt: TGTGCCAGCAGCTTAAGGGGGAACACTGAAGCTTTCTTT
v_call: TRBV7-6
j_call: TRBJ1-1
d_call: .
clone_size: .

cdr3_aa: CASSYSRQYNSPLHF
cdr3_nt: TGTGCCAGCAGTTACTCCAGACAGTATAATTCACCCCTCCACTTT
v_call: TRBV6-5
j_call: TRBJ1-6
d_call: .
clone_size: .

cdr3_aa: CSAGQGTLPGAFF
cdr3_nt: TGCAGCGCCGGACAGGGAACATTACCTGGAGCTTTCTTT
v_call: TRBV29-1
j_call: TRBJ1-1
d_call: TRBD1
clone_size: .

cdr3_aa: CASSPSREPYEQYF
cdr3_nt: TGTGCCAGCAGCCCTTCCAGGGAACCTTACGAGCAGTACTTC
v_call: TRBV4-2
j_call: TRBJ2-7
d_call: .
clone_size: .

cdr3_aa: CASSYSTHRNGYTF
cdr3_nt: TGTGCCAGCAGTTACTCGACCCACAGGAACGGCTACACCTTC
v_call: TRBV6-5
j_call: TRBJ1-2
d_call: .
clone_size: .

cdr3_aa: CASRERAGPSNEQFF
cdr3_nt: TGTGCCAGCAGGGAGAGAGCGGGACCTAGCAATGAGCAGTTCTTC
v_call: TRBV11-2
j_call: TRBJ2-1
d_call: TRBD2
clone_size: .

cdr3_aa: CASSQLGAPGGYTF
cdr3_nt: TGTGCCAGCAGCCAATTAGGTGCCCCAGGGGGCTACACCTTC
v_call: TRBV7-9
j_call: TRBJ1-2
d_call: .
clone_size: .

cdr3_aa: CASSRDRGHQDYEQYF
cdr3_nt: TGCGCCAGCAGCCGAGACAGGGGCCACCAAGACTACGAGCAGTACTTC
v_call: TRBV4-3
j_call: TRBJ2-7
d_call: TRBD1
clone_size: once

cdr3_aa: CASSLGRGGQGHGYTF
cdr3_nt: TGTGCCAGCAGCTTAGGGCGCGGGGGGCAGGGTCATGGCTACACCTTC
v_call: TRBV7-2
j_call: TRBJ1-2
d_call: .
clone_size: .

cdr3_aa: CASSQALSGELFF
cdr3_nt: TGTGCCAGCAGCCAAGCATTGTCCGGGGAGCTGTTTTTT
v_call: TRBV4-2
j_call: TRBJ2-2
d_call: .
clone_size: .

cdr3_aa: CASSRATGDNYGYTF
cdr3_nt: TGTGCCAGCAGCCGAGCGACAGGGGACAACTATGGCTACACCTTC
v_call: TRBV5-4
j_call: TRBJ1-2
d_call: TRBD1
clone_size: .

cdr3_aa: CASSQGSGETQYF
cdr3_nt: TGCGCCAGCAGCCAAGGCAGCGGCGAGACCCAGTACTTC
v_call: TRBV4-3
j_call: TRBJ2-5
d_call: .
clone_size: .

cdr3_aa: CASSRVSLGTDTQYF
cdr3_nt: TGTGCCAGCAGCCGAGTATCTCTAGGCACAGATACGCAGTATTTT
v_call: TRBV7-8
j_call: TRBJ2-3
d_call: .
clone_size: .

cdr3_aa: CASSEYFLRVTDTEAFF
cdr3_nt: TGTGCCAGCAGTGAATACTTCCTCAGGGTTACGGACACTGAAGCTTTCTTT
v_call: TRBV25-1
j_call: TRBJ1-1
d_call: .
clone_size: once

cdr3_aa: CASSIEANGGGSNQPQHF
cdr3_nt: TGTGCCAGTAGTATAGAGGCCAACGGGGGGGGCAGCAATCAGCCCCAGCATTTT
v_call: TRBV19
j_call: TRBJ1-5
d_call: .
clone_size: .

cdr3_aa: CASTKRRRDGYTF
cdr3_nt: TGTGCCAGCACTAAGCGCCGCCGGGATGGCTACACCTTC
v_call: TRBV28
j_call: TRBJ1-2
d_call: .
clone_size: .